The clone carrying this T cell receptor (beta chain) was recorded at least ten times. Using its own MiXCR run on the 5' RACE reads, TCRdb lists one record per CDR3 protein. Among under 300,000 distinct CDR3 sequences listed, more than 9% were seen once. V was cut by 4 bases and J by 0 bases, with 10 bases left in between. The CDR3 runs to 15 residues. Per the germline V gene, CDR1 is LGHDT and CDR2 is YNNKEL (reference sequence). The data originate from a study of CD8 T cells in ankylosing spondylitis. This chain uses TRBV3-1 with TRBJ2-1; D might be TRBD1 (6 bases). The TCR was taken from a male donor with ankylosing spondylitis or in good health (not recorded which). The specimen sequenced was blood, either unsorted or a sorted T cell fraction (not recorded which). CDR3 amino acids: CASSLPQGSYNEQFF. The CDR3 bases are TGTGCCAGCAGCCTCCCACAGGGCTCCTACAATGAGCAGTTCTTC.